Detailed here is one T cell receptor beta chain. This specimen comes from a study of blood T cell repertoires in COVID-19. Measured with immunoSEQ multiplex PCR; TCRdb has only the in-frame clones, and not every one. In the table there are over 250,000 clones, around 89% of which are singletons. The CDR3 extends over 15 amino acids. CDR1 is MDHEN and CDR2 is SYDVKM in the germline V gene. With 1 base clipped from V and 7 bases from J, the junction kept 9 bases outside the gene matches. This chain joins TRBV28 and TRBJ1-2; TRBD1 matches at 7 bases. The specimen was PBMCs or T cells enriched from blood (not recorded which). The TCR originated in a man aged 35-49 years who had recovered from COVID-19. The CDR3 is CASSLFPGGRGGYTF. CDR3 nucleotides: TGTGCCAGCAGTTTATTCCCAGGGGGTCGGGGTGGCTACACCTTC.